The entry that follows covers one TCR beta chain sequence. Its antigen is currently unknown. V was clipped by 8 bases and J by 5 bases; unmatched bases: 5. The CDR3 length is 13 residues. The germline CDR1 and CDR2 sequences are MDHEN and SYDVKM. This sample stems from a study of T cell responses to AZD1222 COVID-19 vaccine. General study findings and limits: Repertoires were collected only later (after the peak T cell response had occurred). Unmutated variant regions are reportedly targeted by nearly half of spike-specific TCRs.

Libraries were prepared by immunoSEQ multiplex PCR; TCRdb keeps only in-frame clonotypes and omits some of them. The sample contains tens of thousands of clones, around 93% of which appear only once. The specimen was peripheral blood, collected 28 days after the second AZD1222 dose. V usage is TRBV28 and J usage is TRBJ1-4; 7 bases are shared with TRBD1. This TCR was recovered from an adult who received the AZD1222 COVID-19 vaccine. CDR3 in amino acids: CASYGTANEKLFF. The CDR3 DNA is TGTGCCAGCTACGGGACAGCGAATGAAAAACTGTTTTTT.